This is a list of T cell receptor beta chains from one sample in a study of blood T cell repertoires in COVID-19. Sequencing was performed with immunoSEQ multiplex PCR; in TCRdb, only in-frame clones are kept and a portion is missing. The sample contains a few hundred thousand clones, approximately 78% of which appear only once. Input material: peripheral blood. The origin of the receptors is a woman of 80 years or more with acute or convalescent COVID-19. Both conserved end residues are part of each CDR3. The D gene is left open where the match is weak. Clone size is given for some rows only: seen once, a few or many times, or a class if the clone is expanded.

abundance	d_gene	j_gene	v_gene	CDR3nt	CDR3aa
.	.	TRBJ2-7	TRBV12-3/TRBV12-4	TGTGCCAGCAGTTCCCCCGGTCCACGCGAGCAGTACTTC	CASSSPGPREQYF
.	TRBD1	TRBJ1-1	TRBV12-3/TRBV12-4	TGTGCCAGCAGTGGACAGGGGGAAACTGAAGCTTTCTTT	CASSGQGETEAFF
few	.	TRBJ1-4	TRBV19	TGTGCCAGTAAGACAGCCCCAACTAATGAAAAACTGTTTTTT	CASKTAPTNEKLFF
once	TRBD2	TRBJ2-7	TRBV6-2/TRBV6-3	TGTGCCAGCAGCAGACTAGCGTACGGGGAGCAGTACTTC	CASSRLAYGEQYF
.	.	TRBJ2-7	TRBV7-2	TGTGCCAGCAGCTTAGACTCGGACGAGCAGTACTTC	CASSLDSDEQYF
.	.	TRBJ2-7	TRBV2	TGTGCCAGCAGTGACACTATTTGGGAGCAGTACTTC	CASSDTIWEQYF
.	TRBD2	TRBJ2-1	TRBV6-4	TGTGCCAGCAGTGACCCGGGGACTAGTAAAAATGAGCAGTTCTTC	CASSDPGTSKNEQFF
.	TRBD1	TRBJ2-7	TRBV2	TGTGCCAGCCTTAGCCAGACAGGGCGGATCGAGCAGTACTTC	CASLSQTGRIEQYF
.	.	TRBJ2-7	TRBV12-3/TRBV12-4	TGTGCCAGCAGCCTTACCTACGAGCAGTACTTC	CASSLTYEQYF
.	.	TRBJ2-3	TRBV12-1	TGTGCCAGCAGCTCCTCCGTAAGACTAGCGGGACTCACAGATACGCAGTATTTT	CASSSSVRLAGLTDTQYF
.	TRBD1	TRBJ1-2	TRBV10-1	TGCGCCAGCAGTGAATACCGGGACAGGGGGCAGGATGGCTACACCTTC	CASSEYRDRGQDGYTF
.	.	TRBJ1-1	TRBV10-1	TGCGCCAGCAGTGAGTCGGGACTCGGGGAAGCTTTCTTT	CASSESGLGEAFF
.	.	TRBJ1-2	TRBV12-3/TRBV12-4	TGTGCCAGCAGTTTTGAGTTTAACTATGGCTACACCTTC	CASSFEFNYGYTF
.	TRBD2	TRBJ2-1	TRBV5-1	TGCGCCAGCAGCTTGGATGGCGGGAGCTACAATGAGCAGTTCTTC	CASSLDGGSYNEQFF
few	.	TRBJ1-2	TRBV10-3	TGTGCCATGGCCGAAACGGACAGAAACTATGGCTACACCTTC	CAMAETDRNYGYTF
few	.	TRBJ2-7	TRBV16	TGTGCCAGCAGCCGCGGGACAGCCGCTGTCTACGAGCAGTACTTC	CASSRGTAAVYEQYF
.	TRBD1	TRBJ1-5	TRBV12-3/TRBV12-4	TGTGCCAGCAGTGACAGGGGCAATCAGCCCCAGCATTTT	CASSDRGNQPQHF
few	.	TRBJ1-5	TRBV30	TGTGCCTGGAGTGGACAGGCCAACCAGCCCCAGCATTTT	CAWSGQANQPQHF
.	.	TRBJ1-3	TRBV9	TGTGCCAGCAGCGTAGGAGGGTCCAACTCTGGAAACACCATATATTTT	CASSVGGSNSGNTIYF
.	.	TRBJ2-2	TRBV7-2	TGTGCCAGCAGCTTTGGGTCAGGGCCCACCGGGGAGCTGTTTTTT	CASSFGSGPTGELFF
.	.	TRBJ1-2	TRBV25-1	TGTGCCAGCGCACCCCCCTGGGGGGAGAGTGGCTACACCTTC	CASAPPWGESGYTF
.	.	TRBJ1-1	TRBV11-1	TGTGCCAGCAGCAGCCGACAGCGTCATATGAACACTGAAGCTTTCTTT	CASSSRQRHMNTEAFF
.	TRBD2	TRBJ2-7	TRBV9	TGTGCCAGCAGCCCGGTGCTAGCGGGGGGTCGGAGGGACGAGCAGTACTTC	CASSPVLAGGRRDEQYF
.	TRBD1	TRBJ1-5	TRBV19	TGTGCCAGTAGTGGGGACAGGAGACTGGATCAGCCCCAGCATTTT	CASSGDRRLDQPQHF
.	.	TRBJ1-2	TRBV27	TGTGCCAGCAGTCCGAGAGGGAGGGCCTATGGCTACACCTTC	CASSPRGRAYGYTF
.	TRBD2	TRBJ2-7	TRBV11-2	TGTGCCAGCACGGGAGGATCCTACGAGCAGTACTTC	CASTGGSYEQYF
.	.	TRBJ2-5	TRBV19	TGTGCCAGTAGTGGCGGAACCGCGGGGACCCAGTACTTC	CASSGGTAGTQYF
.	TRBD1	TRBJ1-1	TRBV20-1	TGCGGAGGGACAGCGAACACTGAAGCTTTCTTT	CGGTANTEAFF
once	.	TRBJ2-2	TRBV9	TGTGCCAGCAGCAGCCAGAAGGGGGCGAACACCGGGGAGCTGTTTTTT	CASSSQKGANTGELFF
.	.	TRBJ1-1	TRBV28	TGTGCCAGCAGTTTAGGGTCTGGGAGGAACACTGAAGCTTTCTTT	CASSLGSGRNTEAFF
.	.	TRBJ2-2	TRBV28	TGTGCCAGCAGTCCCCCGGGGGCGGGGGTCACGAACACCGGGGAGCTGTTTTTT	CASSPPGAGVTNTGELFF
.	TRBD1	TRBJ2-1	TRBV11-3	TGTGCCAGCAGCGCAGGGGGCATCTCCCATGAGCAGTTCTTC	CASSAGGISHEQFF
.	TRBD1	TRBJ1-1	TRBV6-2/TRBV6-3	TGTGCCAGCAGTTATTCACAGGGGATCATCACTGAAGCTTTCTTT	CASSYSQGIITEAFF
.	TRBD1	TRBJ2-1	TRBV10-3	TGTGCCATCAGTGAGTCAGGACAGGGGTACAATGAGCAGTTCTTC	CAISESGQGYNEQFF
.	TRBD2	TRBJ2-1	TRBV19	TGTGCCACCACGTCGGGACTAGGATTCAATGAGCAGTTCTTC	CATTSGLGFNEQFF
.	TRBD1	TRBJ1-1	TRBV5-4	TGTGCCAGCAGCTTGGCCGGGACAGTAGTAACTGAAGCTTTCTTT	CASSLAGTVVTEAFF
.	.	TRBJ1-2	TRBV28	TGTGCCACCACACAACCCTCCCCCGCTCTCTATGGCTACACCTTC	CATTQPSPALYGYTF